These 2 T cell receptor beta chains originate from one sample sequenced in a study of beta chain features in type 1 diabetes. What these receptors recognize is not known. Reverse transcription of all isolated RNA meant that expressed TCRB transcripts were sequenced. Assay used: immunoSEQ multiplex PCR; TCRdb lists only in-frame clones, some missing. Here the sample spans about 740,000 clones, around an eighth being singletons. The study's findings and limits: All four CD4+ subsets from Type 1 diabetes patients carried moderately but significantly shorter TCRB CDR3s.

Sequenced sample: naive CD4+ T cells from blood. These TCRs come from a man aged 18 to 30 with type 1 diabetes.

This clone has just a few counts. V usage is TRBV19 and J usage is TRBJ2-1, with D unresolved. The CDR3 contains 10 residues. CDR1 is LNHDA and CDR2 is SQIVND in the germline V gene (reference sequence). Deletions cut 8 bases from V and 5 bases from J, with 4 bases between. In DNA form, the CDR3 reads TGTGCCAGTTCTGACAATGAGCAGTTCTTC. This sequence encodes CASSDNEQFF.

J is TRBJ2-1 and V is TRBV28; TRBD2 agrees at 9 bases. V dropped 6 bases and J dropped 10; count of bases not matched to a gene: 10. Germline values: CDR1 MDHEN, CDR2 SYDVKM. This CDR3 is 14 amino acids long. The CDR3, as DNA: TGTGCCAGCAGCTTAGCGGGGGCCCGGAGGGAGCAGTTCTTC. As protein: CASSLAGARREQFF.